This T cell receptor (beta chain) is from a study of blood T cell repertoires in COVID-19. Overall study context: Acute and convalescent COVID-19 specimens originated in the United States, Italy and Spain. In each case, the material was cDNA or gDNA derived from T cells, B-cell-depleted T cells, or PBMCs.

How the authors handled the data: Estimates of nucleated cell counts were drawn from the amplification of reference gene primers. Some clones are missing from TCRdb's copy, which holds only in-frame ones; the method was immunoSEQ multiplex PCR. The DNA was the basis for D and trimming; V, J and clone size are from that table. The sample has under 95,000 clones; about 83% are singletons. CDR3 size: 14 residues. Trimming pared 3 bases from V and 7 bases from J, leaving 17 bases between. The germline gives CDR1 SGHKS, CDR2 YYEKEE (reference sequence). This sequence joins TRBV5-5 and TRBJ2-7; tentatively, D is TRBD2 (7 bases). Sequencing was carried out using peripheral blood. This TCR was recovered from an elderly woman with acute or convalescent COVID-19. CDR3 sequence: CASSSPSGGEEQYF. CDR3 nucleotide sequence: TGTGCCAGCAGCTCTCCCTCGGGGGGCGAGGAGCAGTACTTC.